The clone carrying this TCR beta chain has just one count. TCRdb reanalysed the PCR reads using MiXCR and keeps one entry per CDR3 protein. Of 60,000 to 65,000 distinct CDR3 sequences in the sample, about 19% are singletons; the top ten hold approximately 1.5%. These data come from a study of molecular identifiers for immune sequencing clone quantification. This clonotype originated in a human donor in good health. Some libraries in this study had Jurkat cell RNA spiked in. The material sequenced was naive CD8+ T cells from blood, with Jurkat cell RNA spiked in. Subset meaning: FACS-sorted CD8+CD4-CCR7+CD45RA+ naive T cells.

In DNA form, the CDR3 reads TGTGCCAGCACAACGACAGATCCGAACACCGGGGAGCTGTTTTTT. Translating gives CASTTTDPNTGELFF. This rearrangement joins TRBV18 to TRBJ2-2, with a tentative D call TRBD1 (5 bases). V was trimmed by 8 bases and J by 0 bases, leaving 13 bases between them. This CDR3 spans 15 amino acids. Germline V gene lookup returns CDR1 KGHSH and CDR2 LQKENI.